This T cell receptor beta chain comes out of a study of blood T cell repertoires in COVID-19 (dated by TCRdb to 2020 to 2021). Looking at the study overall: Samples from collaborators originated in the United States, Italy and Spain and spanned both the acute and convalescent phases of COVID-19. Deeply sampled blood TCRbeta repertoires from subjects exposed to, actively infected with, or recovered from COVID-19 were included in the dataset. The repertoires were released in a freely available public database intended as a resource for research on the immune response to SARS-CoV-2. The material from the prospective study consisted of cDNA or gDNA derived from T cells, B-cell-depleted T cells, or PBMCs. Sample metadata almost always included a de-identified subject ID, COVID-19 status, age in years and sex. Where HLA class I and class II types were available, the types were taken from metadata supplied by the sample provider, not from assay-based typing. The samples were drawn from the first 160 participants of the ongoing ImmuneRACE study and from roughly 1,300 subjects provided by 6 global collaborators. What the study reported, not specific to this receptor: Clinical and demographic metadata were provided uncurated, with the amount varying by source and participant.

The immunoSEQ Assay, a bias-controlled multiplex PCR, was used to amplify TCRbeta CDR3 regions from genomic DNA. Turning to the authors' computational methods: The number of nucleated cells in each sample was estimated from the amplification of reference gene primers within the assay. To quantify the absolute abundance of each unique TCRbeta CDR3 rearrangement, sequence reads were collapsed and filtered. Productive Simpson clonality was computed per sample as the square root of Simpson's diversity index over productive rearrangements. As stored in TCRdb, this immuneACCESS dataset retains in-frame rearrangements with V and J assigned. A fraction of the clones does not appear; measured against another copy, unresolved V genes explain less than half of the discrepancy, and the remainder lacks a known reason. V, J and clone size derive from that table, while D and trimming were established from the DNA sequence. The sample table records 200,000 to 250,000 clones; more than 65% of these occur just once. The ten most abundant clones make up around 9.5% of the sample.

Each collaborating institution followed its own protocols to collect whole blood in K2EDTA tubes. For TCRbeta analysis, collaborators shipped samples as frozen whole blood, isolated PBMCs, or DNA extracted from either of those sample types. Concerning this clone: Its antigen is unknown. Base qualities are missing; no much larger clone stands one base away.

Input material: peripheral blood. The TCR comes from a man aged 45-65 years with active or convalescent COVID-19.

The CDR3 amino acid sequence is: CASSSPEGADTQYF. Read as DNA, the sequence is TGCGCCAGCAGCTCTCCGGAGGGTGCAGATACGCAGTATTTT. The chain couples TRBV5-1 to TRBJ2-3; TRBD2 might be the D gene, on 6 matching bases. From a lookup of the germline V gene, CDR1 and CDR2 are SGHRS and YFSETQ. Trimming costs V 3 bases and J 4 bases, and their ends lie 12 bases apart. The CDR3 contains 14 residues, cysteine and phenylalanine counted. Of all the DNA, just the CDR3 is kept, 42 bases in frame from base 1.